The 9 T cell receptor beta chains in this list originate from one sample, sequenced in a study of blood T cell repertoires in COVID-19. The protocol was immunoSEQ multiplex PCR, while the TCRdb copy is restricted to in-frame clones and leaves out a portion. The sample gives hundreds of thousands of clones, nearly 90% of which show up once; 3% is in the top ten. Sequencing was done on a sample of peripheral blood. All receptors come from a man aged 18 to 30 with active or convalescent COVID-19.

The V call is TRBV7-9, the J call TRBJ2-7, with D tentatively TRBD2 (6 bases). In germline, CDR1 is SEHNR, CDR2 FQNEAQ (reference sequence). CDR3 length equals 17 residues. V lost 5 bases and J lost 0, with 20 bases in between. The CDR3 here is CASSGGTLDRSSYEQYF. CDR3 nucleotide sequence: TGTGCCAGCAGCGGAGGGACGTTAGACCGTTCCTCCTACGAGCAGTACTTC. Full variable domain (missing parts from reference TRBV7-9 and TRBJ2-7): DTGVSQNPRHKITKRGQNVTFRCDPISEHNRLYWYRQTLGQGPEFLTYFQNEAQLEKSRLLSDRFSAERPKGSFSTLEIQRTEQGDSAMYLCASSGGTLDRSSYEQYFGPGTRLTVT.

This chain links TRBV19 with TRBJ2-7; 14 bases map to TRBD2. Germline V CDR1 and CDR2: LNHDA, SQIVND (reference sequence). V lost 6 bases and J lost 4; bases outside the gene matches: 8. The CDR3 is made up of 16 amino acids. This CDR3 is CASSTGLAGDGYEQYF. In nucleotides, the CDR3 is TGTGCCAGTAGCACGGGACTAGCGGGAGACGGATACGAGCAGTACTTC.

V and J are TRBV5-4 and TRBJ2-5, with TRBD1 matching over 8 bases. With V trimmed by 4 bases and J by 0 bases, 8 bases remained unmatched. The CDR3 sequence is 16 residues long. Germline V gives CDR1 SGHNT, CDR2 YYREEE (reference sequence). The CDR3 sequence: CASSPRTGKYQETQYF. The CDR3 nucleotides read TGTGCCAGCAGCCCTCGGACAGGGAAGTACCAAGAGACCCAGTACTTC. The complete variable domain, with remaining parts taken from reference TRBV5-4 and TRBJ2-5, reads ETGVTQSPTHLIKTRGQQVTLRCSSQSGHNTVSWYQQALGQGPQFIFQYYREEENGRGNFPPRFSGLQFPNYSSELNVNALELDDSALYLCASSPRTGKYQETQYFGPGTRLLVL.

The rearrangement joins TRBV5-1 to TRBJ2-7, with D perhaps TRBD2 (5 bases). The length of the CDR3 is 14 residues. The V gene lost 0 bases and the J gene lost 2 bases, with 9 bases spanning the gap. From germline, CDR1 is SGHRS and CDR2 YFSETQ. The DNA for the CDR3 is TGCGCCAGCAGCTTGGCTCTAGCCACCTACGAGCAGTACTTC. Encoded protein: CASSLALATYEQYF. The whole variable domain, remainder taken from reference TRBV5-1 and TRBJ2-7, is KAGVTQTPRYLIKTRGQQVTLSCSPISGHRSVSWYQQTPGQGLQFLFEYFSETQRNKGNFPGRFSGRQFSNSRSEMNVSTLELGDSALYLCASSLALATYEQYFGPGTRLTVT.

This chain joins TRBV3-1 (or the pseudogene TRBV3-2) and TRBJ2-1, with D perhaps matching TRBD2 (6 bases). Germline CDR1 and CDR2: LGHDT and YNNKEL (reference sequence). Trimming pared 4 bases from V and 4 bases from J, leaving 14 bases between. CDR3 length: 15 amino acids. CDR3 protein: CASSPRLEGYNEQFF. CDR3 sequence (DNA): TGTGCCAGCAGCCCAAGACTAGAGGGATACAATGAGCAGTTCTTC.

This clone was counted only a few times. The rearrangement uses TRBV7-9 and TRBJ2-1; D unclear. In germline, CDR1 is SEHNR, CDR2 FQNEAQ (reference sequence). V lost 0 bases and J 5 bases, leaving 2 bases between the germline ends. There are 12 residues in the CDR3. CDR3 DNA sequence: TGTGCCAGCAGCTTAGCTAACAATGAGCAGTTCTTC. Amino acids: CASSLANNEQFF.

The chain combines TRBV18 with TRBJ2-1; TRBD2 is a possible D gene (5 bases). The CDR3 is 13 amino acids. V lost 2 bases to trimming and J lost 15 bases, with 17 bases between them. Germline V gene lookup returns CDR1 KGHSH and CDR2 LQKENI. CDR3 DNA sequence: TGTGCCAGCTCACCAGGGTTCGAGGCGGGCTCGTTCTTC. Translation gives CASSPGFEAGSFF.

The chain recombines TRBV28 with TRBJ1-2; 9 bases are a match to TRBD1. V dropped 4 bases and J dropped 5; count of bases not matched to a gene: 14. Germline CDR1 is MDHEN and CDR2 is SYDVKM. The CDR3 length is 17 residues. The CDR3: CASSSPGQGVEKYGYTF. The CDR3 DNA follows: TGTGCCAGCAGTTCCCCGGGACAGGGTGTAGAGAAATATGGCTACACCTTC.

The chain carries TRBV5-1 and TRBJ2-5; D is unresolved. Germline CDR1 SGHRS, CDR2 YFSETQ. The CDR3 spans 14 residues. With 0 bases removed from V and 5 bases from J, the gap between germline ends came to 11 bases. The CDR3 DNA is TGCGCCAGCAGCTTGGGGGCCAATCAGGAGACCCAGTACTTC. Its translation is CASSLGANQETQYF.